The following is a T cell receptor beta chain sequence with its context. This entry is derived from a study of PD-1 blockade in classical Hodgkin lymphoma. About the research overall: Intravenous delivery of nivolumab at 3 mg/kg to patients occurred every 2 weeks.

The CDR3 is 14 amino acids. Germline CDR1 reads MNHEY; CDR2 reads SVGAGI. Trimming left V 2 bases short and J 10 bases short, with 12 bases between. Following autologous stem cell transplantation, relapse occurred in every patient, and exposure to brentuximab vedotin varied. The repertoire was sequenced with immunoSEQ multiplex PCR; TCRdb's copy has only in-frame clones and lacks some. In the table there are roughly 32,000 clones, approximately 80% of which are singletons. The source of this sequence is a human donor with classical Hodgkin lymphoma. The sequencing used peripheral blood mononuclear cells (PBMCs), collected at baseline. This rearrangement joins TRBV6-5 to TRBJ1-6, with TRBD1 as a possible D gene (6 bases). The CDR3: CASSYQGQGSPLHF. The CDR3 DNA reads TGTGCCAGCAGTTACCAGGGCCAGGGGTCACCCCTCCACTTT.